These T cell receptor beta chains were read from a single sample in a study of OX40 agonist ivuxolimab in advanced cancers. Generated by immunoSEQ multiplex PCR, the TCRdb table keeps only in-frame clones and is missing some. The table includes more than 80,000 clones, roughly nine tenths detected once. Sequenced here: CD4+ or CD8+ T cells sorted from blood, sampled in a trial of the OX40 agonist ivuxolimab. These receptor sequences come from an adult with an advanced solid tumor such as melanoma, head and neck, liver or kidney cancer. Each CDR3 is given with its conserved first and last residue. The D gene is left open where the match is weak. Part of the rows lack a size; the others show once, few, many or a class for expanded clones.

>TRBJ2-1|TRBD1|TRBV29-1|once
TGCAGCGTCGCTTCACCGGGACAGGGGGCGAATGAGCAGTTCTTC
CSVASPGQGANEQFF
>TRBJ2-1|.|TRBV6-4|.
TGTGCCAGCAGTGTTGGCAGGGGTAGGCATGAGCAGTTCTTC
CASSVGRGRHEQFF
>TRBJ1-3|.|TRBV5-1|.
TGCGCCAGCAGCTTGGATACAGGGCGGCGAAACACCATATATTTT
CASSLDTGRRNTIYF
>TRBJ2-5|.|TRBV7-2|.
TGTGCCAGCAGCTTCGGAGAGACCCAGTACTTC
CASSFGETQYF
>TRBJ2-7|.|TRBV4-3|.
TGCGCCAGCAGCCAAGAGGGGCCAGCACCCCTCGAGCAGTACTTC
CASSQEGPAPLEQYF
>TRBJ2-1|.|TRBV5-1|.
TGCGCCAGCAGCTTGGATGGGCATTCCTACAATGAGCAGTTCTTC
CASSLDGHSYNEQFF
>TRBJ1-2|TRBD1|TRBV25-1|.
TGTGCCAGCAGAGAAACAGGGGGCGCAAACTATGGCTACACCTTC
CASRETGGANYGYTF
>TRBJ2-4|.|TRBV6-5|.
TGTGCCAGCAGCGACCAACAGGGCGGGAGCTGGTACTTC
CASSDQQGGSWYF
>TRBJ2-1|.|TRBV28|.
TGTGCCAGCAGGGGGTGGGGTTTGGGGCTCGATGAGCAGTTCTTC
CASRGWGLGLDEQFF
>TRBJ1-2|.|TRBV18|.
TGTGCCAGCTCACCAAAACAGGAGGGAGGCTACACCTTC
CASSPKQEGGYTF
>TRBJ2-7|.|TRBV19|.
TGTGCCAGTAGTATCGGACTCTCCTACGAGCAGTACTTC
CASSIGLSYEQYF
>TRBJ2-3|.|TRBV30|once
TGTGCCTGGAGGGGGCGCGGTGCTAGCCGCTACCGAGAGGATACGCAGTATTTT
CAWRGRGASRYREDTQYF
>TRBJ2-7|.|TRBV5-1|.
TGCGCCAGCAGCCTCGAAGACTCCTACGAGCAGTACTTC
CASSLEDSYEQYF
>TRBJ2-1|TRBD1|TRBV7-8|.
TGTGCCAGCAGCGGAGGGACAGGGGGGTATGATGAGCAGTTCTTC
CASSGGTGGYDEQFF
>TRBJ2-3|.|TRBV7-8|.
TGTGCCAGCAGCTCCTACGCCTCACTTGGGGATACGCAGTATTTT
CASSSYASLGDTQYF
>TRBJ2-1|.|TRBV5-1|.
TGCGCCAGCAGCCCCGCGGGTGCGAACTACAATGAGCAGTTCTTC
CASSPAGANYNEQFF
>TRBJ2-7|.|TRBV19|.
TGTGCCAGTAGTATAGTACCGGCGGTCGAGCAGTACTTC
CASSIVPAVEQYF
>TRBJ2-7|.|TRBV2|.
TGTGCCAGCAGTCAAAACCTCTACGAGCAGTACTTC
CASSQNLYEQYF
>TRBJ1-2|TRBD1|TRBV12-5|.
TGTGCTAGTGGTTTTGAGGCAGGGGGCGGGGGCTATGGCTACACCTTC
CASGFEAGGGGYGYTF
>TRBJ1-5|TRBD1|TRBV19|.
TGTGCCAGTAGAGCGGGGACAGGGTACAATCAGCCCCAGCATTTT
CASRAGTGYNQPQHF
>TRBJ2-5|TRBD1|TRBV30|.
TGTGCCTGGAATCGGGACAGCCTCCAAGAGACCCAGTACTTC
CAWNRDSLQETQYF
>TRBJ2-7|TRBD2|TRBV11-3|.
TGTGCCAGCAGCTCCGTGGGGGTGGTGCGGGAGGGCCTTAGCTACGAGCAGTACTTC
CASSSVGVVREGLSYEQYF
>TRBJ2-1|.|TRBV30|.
TGTGCCTGGAGCCTCGGCGCTTTCAGGGGCGGCTCCCCCTACAATGAGCAGTTCTTC
CAWSLGAFRGGSPYNEQFF
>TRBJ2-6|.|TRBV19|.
TGTGCCAGTAGTGGGACGGCGGCTGGGGCCAACGTCCTGACTTTC
CASSGTAAGANVLTF